The following is a TCR beta chain sequence with its context. Its specificity is not known. V shed 1 base and J shed 0 bases, with 4 bases lying between them. The CDR3 has 13 amino acids. The V gene's germline CDR1 is SGHAT and CDR2 FQDESV (reference sequence). These data are taken from a study of PD-1 blockade in classical Hodgkin lymphoma. Findings and caveats of the study: Unlike CD8+ TCR diversity, which did not rise significantly by C4D1, CD4+ TCR diversity did. Newly diagnosed patients were reported to exhibit reduced baseline TCR diversity relative to healthy donors.

Exposure to brentuximab vedotin varied, and each patient had relapsed following autologous stem cell transplantation. Patients showed best responses of complete response, partial response or progressive disease. This table comes from immunoSEQ multiplex PCR, and its TCRdb copy is limited to in-frame clones, with some not included. The data contain tens of thousands of clones, over 70% of them singletons. The source of this sequence is a human donor with classical Hodgkin lymphoma. The chain employs TRBV11-1 and TRBJ2-7; D is ambiguous. Here the sequenced sample was peripheral blood mononuclear cells (PBMCs), taken before the second cycle of nivolumab. The CDR3 sequence is CASSLDLSYEQYF. The DNA of the CDR3 is TGTGCCAGCAGCTTAGACCTCTCCTACGAGCAGTACTTC.